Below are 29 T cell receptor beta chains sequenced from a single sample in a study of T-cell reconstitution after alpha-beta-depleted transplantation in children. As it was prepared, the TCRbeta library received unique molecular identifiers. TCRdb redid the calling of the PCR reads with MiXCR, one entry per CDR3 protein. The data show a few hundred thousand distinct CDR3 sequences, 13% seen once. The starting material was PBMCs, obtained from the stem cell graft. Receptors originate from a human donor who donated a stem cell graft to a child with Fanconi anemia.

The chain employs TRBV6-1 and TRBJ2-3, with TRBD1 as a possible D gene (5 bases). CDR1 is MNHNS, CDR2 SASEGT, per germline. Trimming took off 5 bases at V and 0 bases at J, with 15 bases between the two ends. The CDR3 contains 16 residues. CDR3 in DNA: TGTGCCAGCAGTCGCGATCAGGGTACTAGCACAGATACGCAGTATTTT. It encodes CASSRDQGTSTDTQYF.

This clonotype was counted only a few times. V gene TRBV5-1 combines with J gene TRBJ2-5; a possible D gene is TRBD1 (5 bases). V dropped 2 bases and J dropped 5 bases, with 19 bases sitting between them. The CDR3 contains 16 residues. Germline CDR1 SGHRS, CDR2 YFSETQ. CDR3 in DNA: TGCGCCAGCAGCTTAGGCCAGGGTGGGTTCTCGGAGACCCAGTACTTC. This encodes CASSLGQGGFSETQYF.

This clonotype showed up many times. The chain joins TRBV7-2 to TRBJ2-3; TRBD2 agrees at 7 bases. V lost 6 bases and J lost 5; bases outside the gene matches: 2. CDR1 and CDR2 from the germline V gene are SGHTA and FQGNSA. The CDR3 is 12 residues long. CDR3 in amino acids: CASRPSGDTQYF. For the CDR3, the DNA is TGTGCCAGCAGACCTAGCGGAGATACGCAGTATTTT.

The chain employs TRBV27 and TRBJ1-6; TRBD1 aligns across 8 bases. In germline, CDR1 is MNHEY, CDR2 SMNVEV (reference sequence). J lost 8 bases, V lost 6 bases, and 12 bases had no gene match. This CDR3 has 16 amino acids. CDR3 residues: CASSPDRGPWDSPLHF. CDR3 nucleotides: TGTGCCAGCAGCCCTGACAGGGGCCCCTGGGATTCACCCCTCCACTTT.

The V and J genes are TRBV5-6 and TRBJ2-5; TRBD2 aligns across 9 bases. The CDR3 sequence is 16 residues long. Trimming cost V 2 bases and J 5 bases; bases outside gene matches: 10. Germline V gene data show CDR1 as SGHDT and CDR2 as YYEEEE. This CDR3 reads CASSFIAAGGRETQYF. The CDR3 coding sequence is TGTGCCAGCAGCTTCATCGCCGCGGGGGGGCGGGAGACCCAGTACTTC. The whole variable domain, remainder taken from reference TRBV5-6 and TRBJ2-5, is DAGVTQSPTHLIKTRGQQVTLRCSPKSGHDTVSWYQQALGQGPQFIFQYYEEEERQRGNFPDRFSGHQFPNYSSELNVNALLLGDSALYLCASSFIAAGGRETQYFGPGTRLLVL.

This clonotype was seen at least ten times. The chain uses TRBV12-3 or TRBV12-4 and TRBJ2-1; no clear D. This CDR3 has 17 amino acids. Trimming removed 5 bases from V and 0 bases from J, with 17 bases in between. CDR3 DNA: TGTGCCAGCAGTCTTTCGACTGTTTTCAGCTCCTACAATGAGCAGTTCTTC. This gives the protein CASSLSTVFSSYNEQFF.

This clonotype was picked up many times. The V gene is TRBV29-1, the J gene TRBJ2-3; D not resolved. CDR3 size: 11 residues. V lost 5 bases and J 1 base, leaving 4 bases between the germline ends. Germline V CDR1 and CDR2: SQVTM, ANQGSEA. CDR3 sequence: CSVSRTDTQYF. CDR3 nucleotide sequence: TGCAGCGTTTCCCGCACAGATACGCAGTATTTT.

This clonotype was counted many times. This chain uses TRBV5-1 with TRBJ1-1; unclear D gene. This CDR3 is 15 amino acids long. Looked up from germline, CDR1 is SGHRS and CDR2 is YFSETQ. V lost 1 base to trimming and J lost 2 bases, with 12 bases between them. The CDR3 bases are TGCGCCAGCAGCTTGATCGGGTTAGATAACACTGAAGCTTTCTTT. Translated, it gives CASSLIGLDNTEAFF.

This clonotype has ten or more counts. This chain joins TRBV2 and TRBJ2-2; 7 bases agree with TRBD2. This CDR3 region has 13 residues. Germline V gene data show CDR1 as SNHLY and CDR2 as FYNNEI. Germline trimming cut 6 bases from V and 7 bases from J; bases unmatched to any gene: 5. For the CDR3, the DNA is TGTGCCAGCAGCGCTTCTAGCGGCGGGGAGCTGTTTTTT. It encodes CASSASSGGELFF.

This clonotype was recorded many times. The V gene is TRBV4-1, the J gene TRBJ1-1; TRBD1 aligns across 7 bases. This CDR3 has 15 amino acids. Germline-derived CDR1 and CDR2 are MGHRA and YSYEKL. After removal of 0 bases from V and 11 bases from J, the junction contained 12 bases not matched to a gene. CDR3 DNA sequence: TGCGCCAGCAGCCAAGAGCGTCCAGGGGGGGAGACGGCTTTCTTT. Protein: CASSQERPGGETAFF.

This CDR3 reads CAISESGGDRGTQYF. CDR3 coding DNA: TGTGCCATCAGTGAGTCCGGCGGGGACCGAGGTACGCAGTATTTT. The genes are TRBV10-3 and TRBJ2-3; D is possibly TRBD2 (6 bases). V gave up 0 bases and J gave up 8 bases, with 15 bases separating them. The length of the CDR3 is 15 residues. CDR1 is ENHRY and CDR2 is SYGVKD in the germline V gene.

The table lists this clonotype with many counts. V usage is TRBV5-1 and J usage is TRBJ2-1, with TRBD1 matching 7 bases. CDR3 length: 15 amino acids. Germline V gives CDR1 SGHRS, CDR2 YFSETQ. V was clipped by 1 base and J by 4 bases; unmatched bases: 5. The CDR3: CASSLSQGFYNEQFF. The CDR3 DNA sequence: TGCGCCAGCAGCTTGTCACAGGGGTTTTACAATGAGCAGTTCTTC. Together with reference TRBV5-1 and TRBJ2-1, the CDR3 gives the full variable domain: KAGVTQTPRYLIKTRGQQVTLSCSPISGHRSVSWYQQTPGQGLQFLFEYFSETQRNKGNFPGRFSGRQFSNSRSEMNVSTLELGDSALYLCASSLSQGFYNEQFFGPGTRLTVL.

CDR3 sequence reads: CSARPRGGSYEQYF. CDR3 bases: TGCAGTGCTCGCCCGAGGGGGGGCTCCTACGAGCAGTACTTC. The rearrangement uses TRBV20-1 and TRBJ2-7; D may be TRBD2 (7 bases). The V gene lost 5 bases and the J gene lost 0 bases, with 14 bases spanning the gap. The CDR3 length is 14 residues. Germline V gives CDR1 DFQATT, CDR2 SNEGSKA (reference sequence).

In DNA form, the CDR3 reads TGTGCCAGCAGCCCAGGGGGTCCATACGAGCAGTACTTC. This codes for CASSPGGPYEQYF. The chain links TRBV4-2 to TRBJ2-7; 7 nucleotides align to TRBD1. The junction had 4 bases not matched to a gene; V was cut back by 4 bases and J by 4 bases. The CDR3 has 13 residues. The germline V gene has CDR1 LGHNA and CDR2 YNFKEQ.

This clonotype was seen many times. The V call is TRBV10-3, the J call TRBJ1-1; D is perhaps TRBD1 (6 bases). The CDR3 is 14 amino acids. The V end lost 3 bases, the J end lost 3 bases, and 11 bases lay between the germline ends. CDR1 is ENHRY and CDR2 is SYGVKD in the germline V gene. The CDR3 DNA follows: TGTGCCATCAGTGACAGGGGAGGCGACACTGAAGCTTTCTTT. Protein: CAISDRGGDTEAFF.

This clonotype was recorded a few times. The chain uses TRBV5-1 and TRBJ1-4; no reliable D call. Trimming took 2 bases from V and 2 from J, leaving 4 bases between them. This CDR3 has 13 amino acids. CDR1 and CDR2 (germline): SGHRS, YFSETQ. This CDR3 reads CASSLQTNEKLFF. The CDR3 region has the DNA TGCGCCAGCAGCTTACAGACTAATGAAAAACTGTTTTTT.

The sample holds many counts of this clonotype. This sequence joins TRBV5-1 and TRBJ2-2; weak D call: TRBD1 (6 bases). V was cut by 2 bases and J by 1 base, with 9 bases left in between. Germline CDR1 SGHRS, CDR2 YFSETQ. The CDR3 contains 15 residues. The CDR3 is CASSLTGKNTGELFF. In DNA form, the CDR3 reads TGCGCCAGCAGCTTAACAGGGAAGAACACCGGGGAGCTGTTTTTT.

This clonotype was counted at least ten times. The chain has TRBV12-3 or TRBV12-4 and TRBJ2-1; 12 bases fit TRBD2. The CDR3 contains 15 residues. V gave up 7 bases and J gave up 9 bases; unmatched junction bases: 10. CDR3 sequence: CASTTPSGGAVEQFF. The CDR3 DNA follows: TGTGCCAGCACCACCCCTAGCGGGGGGGCAGTTGAGCAGTTCTTC.

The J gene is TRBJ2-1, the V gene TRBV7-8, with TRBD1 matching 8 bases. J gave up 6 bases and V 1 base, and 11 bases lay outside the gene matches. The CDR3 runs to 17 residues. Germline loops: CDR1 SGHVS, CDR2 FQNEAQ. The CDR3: CASSLVGDRYIGNEQFF. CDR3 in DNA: TGTGCCAGCAGCTTAGTTGGGGACAGGTACATCGGCAATGAGCAGTTCTTC.

CDR3 sequence reads: CASSLDKTDTQYF. The CDR3 region has the DNA TGTGCCAGCAGTTTAGACAAAACAGATACGCAGTATTTT. The rearrangement uses TRBV27 and TRBJ2-3; no firm D call. From germline, CDR1 is MNHEY and CDR2 SMNVEV (reference sequence). The CDR3 contains 13 residues. Trimming pared 2 bases from V and 3 bases from J, leaving 6 bases between.

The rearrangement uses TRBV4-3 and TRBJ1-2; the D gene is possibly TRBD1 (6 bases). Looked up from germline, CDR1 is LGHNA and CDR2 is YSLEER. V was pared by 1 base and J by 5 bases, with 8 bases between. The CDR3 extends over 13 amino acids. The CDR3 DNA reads TGCGCCAGCAGCCAAGCTAGGGGGTATGGCTACACCTTC. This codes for CASSQARGYGYTF.

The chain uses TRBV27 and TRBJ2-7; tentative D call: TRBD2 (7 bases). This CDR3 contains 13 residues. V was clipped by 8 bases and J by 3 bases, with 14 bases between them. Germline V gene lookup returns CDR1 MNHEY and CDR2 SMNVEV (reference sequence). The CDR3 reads CASQRGAGYEQYV. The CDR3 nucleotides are TGTGCCAGCCAACGGGGGGCTGGCTACGAGCAGTACGTC.

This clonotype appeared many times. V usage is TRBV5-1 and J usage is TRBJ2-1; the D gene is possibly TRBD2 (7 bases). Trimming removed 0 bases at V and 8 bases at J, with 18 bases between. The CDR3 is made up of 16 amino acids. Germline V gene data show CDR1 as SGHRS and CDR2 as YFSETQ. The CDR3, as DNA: TGCGCCAGCAGCTTGGTAAGGGGGGGCGAGATAGATGAGCAGTTCTTC. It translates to CASSLVRGGEIDEQFF. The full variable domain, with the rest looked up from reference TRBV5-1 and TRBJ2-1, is KAGVTQTPRYLIKTRGQQVTLSCSPISGHRSVSWYQQTPGQGLQFLFEYFSETQRNKGNFPGRFSGRQFSNSRSEMNVSTLELGDSALYLCASSLVRGGEIDEQFFGPGTRLTVL.

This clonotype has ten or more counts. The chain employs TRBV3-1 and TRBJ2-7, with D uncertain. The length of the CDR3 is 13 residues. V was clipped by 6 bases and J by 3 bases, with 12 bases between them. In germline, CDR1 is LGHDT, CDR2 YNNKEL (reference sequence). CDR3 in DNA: TGTGCCAGCAGTTCCCCGGGTTACTACGAGCAGTACTTC. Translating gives CASSSPGYYEQYF.

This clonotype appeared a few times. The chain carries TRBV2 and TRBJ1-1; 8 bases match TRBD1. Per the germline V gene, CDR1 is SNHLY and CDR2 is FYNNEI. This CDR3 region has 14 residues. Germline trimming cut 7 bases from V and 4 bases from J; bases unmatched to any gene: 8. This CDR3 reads CASKSTGEGTEAFF. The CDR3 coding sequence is TGTGCCAGCAAATCGACAGGGGAAGGCACTGAAGCTTTCTTT.

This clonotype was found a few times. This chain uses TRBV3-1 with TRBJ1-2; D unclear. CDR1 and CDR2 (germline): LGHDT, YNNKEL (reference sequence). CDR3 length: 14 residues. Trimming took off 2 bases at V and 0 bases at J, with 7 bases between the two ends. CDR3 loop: CASSQSQANYGYTF. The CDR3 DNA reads TGTGCCAGCAGCCAAAGCCAGGCTAACTATGGCTACACCTTC. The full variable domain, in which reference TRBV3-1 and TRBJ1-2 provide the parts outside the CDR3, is DTAVSQTPKYLVTQMGNDKSIKCEQNLGHDTMYWYKQDSKKFLKIMFSYNNKELIINETVPNRFSPKSPDKAHLNLHINSLELGDSAVYFCASSQSQANYGYTFGSGTRLTVV.

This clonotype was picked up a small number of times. CDR3 region: CASSQDFRGAAGNTIYF. DNA of the CDR3: TGTGCCAGCAGCCAAGATTTCCGGGGCGCGGCTGGAAACACCATATATTTT. The V gene is TRBV4-2, the J gene TRBJ1-3; maybe TRBD1 (5 bases). The CDR3 has 17 amino acids. CDR1 is LGHNA, CDR2 YNFKEQ, per germline. V lost 0 bases, J lost 2 bases, and 14 bases lay in between.

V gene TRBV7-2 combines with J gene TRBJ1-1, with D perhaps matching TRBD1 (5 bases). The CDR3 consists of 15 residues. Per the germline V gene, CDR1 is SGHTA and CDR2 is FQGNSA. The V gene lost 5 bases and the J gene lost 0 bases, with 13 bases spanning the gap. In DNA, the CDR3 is TGTGCCAGCAGCCCCCCATGGGGGATGAACACTGAAGCTTTCTTT. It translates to CASSPPWGMNTEAFF.

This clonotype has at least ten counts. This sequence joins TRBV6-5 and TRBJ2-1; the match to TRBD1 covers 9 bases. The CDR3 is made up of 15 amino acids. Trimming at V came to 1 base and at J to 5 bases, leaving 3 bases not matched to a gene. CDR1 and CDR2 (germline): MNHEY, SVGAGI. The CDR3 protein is CASSYWTGDNNEQFF. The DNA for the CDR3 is TGTGCCAGCAGTTACTGGACAGGGGACAACAATGAGCAGTTCTTC.